This T cell receptor (beta chain) was captured in a study of blood T cell repertoires in COVID-19. Study information: Researchers got acute and convalescent COVID-19 samples from the United States, Italy and Spain.

TCRdb's copy holds only in-frame clones and misses some; the assay was immunoSEQ multiplex PCR. The data show approximately 200,000 clones, with approximately 85% seen just once and around 8.6% held by the top ten. Germline V gene data show CDR1 as DFQATT and CDR2 as SNEGSKA (reference sequence). There are 12 residues in the CDR3. V lost 3 bases and J lost 7, with 12 bases in between. Two negative PCRs, clearance, or symptom resolution had been documented for recovered Cohort 3 donors. This receptor was identified in a woman aged 25 to 39 who had recovered from COVID-19. V and J are TRBV20-1 and TRBJ1-2; the D gene is possibly TRBD1 (6 bases). The sample consisted of PBMCs or T cells enriched from blood (not recorded which). In nucleotides, the CDR3 is TGCAGTGCTAGTTCAGGGGCGGTTGGCTACACCTTC. As protein: CSASSGAVGYTF.